The T cell receptor (beta chain) under discussion was sequenced for a study of T cell changes during pregnancy in multiple sclerosis. TCRdb keeps only in-frame clones here, not all; method: immunoSEQ multiplex PCR. The table includes some 57,000 clones, less than 95% detected once. V was trimmed by 2 bases and J by 11 bases, leaving 17 bases between them. The CDR3 loop spans 14 amino acids. The V gene's germline CDR1 is SGHDT and CDR2 YYEEEE. This material consisted of CD4+ T cells from peripheral blood mononuclear cells, taken after pregnancy. This TCR was recovered from a female donor in good health, enrolled as a control in a pregnancy study. The chain links TRBV5-6 to TRBJ1-5, with D possibly TRBD1 on 6 matching bases. Written as DNA, the CDR3 is TGTGCCAGCAGCTTCGAAGGGGGAAATCGGGCCCAGCATTTT. Translating it yields CASSFEGGNRAQHF.